Presented here are 24 T cell receptor beta chains from one specimen sequenced in a study of T cell responses to AZD1222 COVID-19 vaccine. Some clones are missing from TCRdb's copy, which holds only in-frame ones; the method was immunoSEQ multiplex PCR. This table holds more than 120,000 clones, about 86% found once. The source material was peripheral blood, sampled 28 days after the second AZD1222 dose. The receptors originated from an adult who received the AZD1222 COVID-19 vaccine.

This clone has more than one count but fewer than ten. J is TRBJ2-5 and V is TRBV6-6, with a possible D match to TRBD1 (5 bases). The V gene lost 1 base and the J gene lost 5 bases, with 11 bases spanning the gap. Looked up from germline, CDR1 is MNHNY and CDR2 is SVGAGI (reference sequence). CDR3 size: 14 residues. The CDR3 reads CASSYLVNRETQYF. In DNA, the CDR3 is TGTGCCAGCAGTTACTTGGTGAACAGGGAGACCCAGTACTTC.

The rearrangement joins TRBV10-2 to TRBJ1-5, with D uncertain. Germline assignment: CDR1 WSHSY and CDR2 SAAADI. The V gene lost 6 bases and the J gene lost 0 bases, with 3 bases spanning the gap. The CDR3 length is 12 residues. The CDR3 region is CASRDSNQPQHF. CDR3 DNA sequence: TGCGCCAGCAGGGATAGCAATCAGCCCCAGCATTTT.

The chain is built from TRBV12-3 or TRBV12-4 and TRBJ1-6; D is perhaps TRBD1 (6 bases). The CDR3 has 13 amino acids. Trimming took 6 bases from V and 5 from J, leaving 8 bases between them. This CDR3 reads CASRDRDNSPLHF. The DNA of the CDR3 is TGTGCCAGCAGGGACAGAGATAATTCACCCCTCCACTTT.

The chain couples TRBV28 to TRBJ1-5; D is perhaps TRBD1 (5 bases). V lost 5 bases to trimming and J lost 5 bases, with 16 bases between them. The CDR3 loop spans 15 amino acids. Germline loops: CDR1 MDHEN, CDR2 SYDVKM. In DNA, the CDR3 is TGTGCCAGCAGTCCCAATTCGGGGACGGATCAGCCCCAGCATTTT. Its protein is CASSPNSGTDQPQHF.

Regarding this clone: The sample holds other DNA sequences that translate to the same CDR3. The V call is TRBV18, the J call TRBJ2-1; D possibly matches TRBD1 or TRBD2 (5 bases each). CDR1 and CDR2 from the germline V gene are KGHSH and LQKENI. The CDR3 loop spans 13 amino acids. V lost 2 bases to trimming and J lost 4 bases, with 6 bases between them. The CDR3 loop is CASSPGGYNEQFF. CDR3 nucleotide sequence: TGTGCCAGCTCACCAGGGGGATACAATGAGCAGTTCTTC. Drawing the rest from reference TRBV18 and TRBJ2-1, the complete variable domain is NAGVMQNPRHLVRRRGQEARLRCSPMKGHSHVYWYRQLPEEGLKFMVYLQKENIIDESGMPKERFSAEFPKEGPSILRIQQVVRGDSAAYFCASSPGGYNEQFFGPGTRLTVL.

The gene calls are TRBV6-1 and TRBJ2-7; D might be TRBD1 (5 bases). Germline CDR1 MNHNS, CDR2 SASEGT. V lost 2 bases, J lost 3 bases, and 26 bases lay in between. This CDR3 has 19 residues. The CDR3 reads CASSELGALLRRVNYEQYF. The DNA for the CDR3 is TGTGCCAGCAGTGAATTAGGGGCTCTTTTAAGAAGGGTAAACTACGAGCAGTACTTC.

The chain combines TRBV19 with TRBJ2-5; 7 nucleotides align to TRBD2. In germline, CDR1 is LNHDA, CDR2 SQIVND (reference sequence). V trimming: 6 bases; J trimming: 4 bases; junction bases outside the gene matches: 14. The length of the CDR3 is 16 residues. CDR3 region: CASSIPGLKNLETQYF. For the CDR3, the DNA is TGTGCCAGTAGCATTCCGGGACTAAAAAATCTAGAGACCCAGTACTTC.

J is TRBJ1-6 and V is TRBV18, with TRBD1 as a possible D gene (6 bases). The CDR3 has 11 amino acids. V was shortened by 4 bases and J by 13 bases, with 8 bases between the two germline ends. The germline gives CDR1 KGHSH, CDR2 LQKENI. The CDR3 DNA sequence: TGTGCCAGCTCACAAACAGGGCCCCTCCACTTT. This sequence encodes CASSQTGPLHF.

The rearrangement uses TRBV7-8 and TRBJ1-1; 7 nucleotides match TRBD1. Germline values: CDR1 SGHVS, CDR2 FQNEAQ. This CDR3 contains 16 residues. Losses at the gene ends were 6 bases for V and 6 bases for J; bases not matched to a gene: 16. The CDR3 region is CASSDLAYRGRAEAFF. As DNA, the CDR3 is TGTGCCAGCAGTGACTTGGCATACAGGGGCCGGGCTGAAGCTTTCTTT.

The table lists this clone with a count of one. This chain joins TRBV12-3 or TRBV12-4 and TRBJ1-1; D is uncertain. Trimming removed 2 bases from V and 6 bases from J, with 10 bases in between. This CDR3 is 13 amino acids long. The DNA of the CDR3 is TGTGCCAGCAGTTTACCCGGTTCAGCTGAAGCTTTCTTT. Its translation is CASSLPGSAEAFF.

The V gene is TRBV15, the J gene TRBJ2-3; D call uncertain. The germline V gene has CDR1 LNHNV and CDR2 YYDKDF (reference sequence). The CDR3 sequence is 13 residues long. V was clipped by 0 bases and J by 7 bases, with 8 bases between them. The CDR3 region is CATSRDLRNTQYF. The CDR3 region has the DNA TGTGCCACCAGCAGAGATCTGAGAAATACGCAGTATTTT.

DNA for the CDR3: TGCGCCAGCAGCCAAGAAGCGGCTAGCGGAGGGGACATTCAGTACTTC. This codes for CASSQEAASGGDIQYF. The chain is built from TRBV4-1 and TRBJ2-4; TRBD2 matches 7 bases. This CDR3 has 16 residues. V gave up 0 bases and J gave up 8 bases; unmatched junction bases: 10. Germline CDR1 is MGHRA and CDR2 is YSYEKL.

This rearrangement joins TRBV28 to TRBJ1-4; D may be TRBD1 (5 bases). The length of the CDR3 is 12 residues. Germline assignment: CDR1 MDHEN and CDR2 SYDVKM. Trimming stripped 9 bases from V and 4 bases from J, with 9 bases between. The CDR3 protein is CASQGSNEKLFF. CDR3 nucleotides: TGTGCCAGTCAGGGTAGTAATGAAAAACTGTTTTTT.

This clone was detected only once. The V and J genes are TRBV7-8 and TRBJ1-1, with D possibly being TRBD1 (5 bases). V was trimmed by 5 bases and J by 4 bases, leaving 14 bases between them. The V gene's germline CDR1 is SGHVS and CDR2 FQNEAQ. The CDR3 loop spans 14 amino acids. CDR3 sequence reads: CASSRTGSSTEAFF. The CDR3 DNA reads as TGTGCCAGCAGCCGCACAGGTTCTTCCACTGAAGCTTTCTTT.

The chain couples TRBV5-4 to TRBJ2-4; D tentatively fits TRBD1 or TRBD2 (6 bases each). Germline V CDR1 and CDR2: SGHNT, YYREEE (reference sequence). Deletions cut 9 bases from V and 11 bases from J, with 24 bases between. The CDR3 loop spans 14 amino acids. CDR3 nucleotides: TGTGCCATCAGTCAGGGCGGTGAGGGGGGTCTTCAGTACTTC. As protein: CAISQGGEGGLQYF.

The chain recombines TRBV12-3 or TRBV12-4 with TRBJ1-1, with D maybe TRBD1 (5 bases). Trimming shortened V by 3 bases and J by 5 bases, and 10 bases separated the two germline ends. The CDR3 is made up of 13 amino acids. The DNA for the CDR3 is TGTGCCAGCAGTTTGGAGGGGTCAACTGAAGCTTTCTTT. Its protein product is CASSLEGSTEAFF.

The rearrangement uses TRBV11-2 and TRBJ2-7, with D uncertain. The CDR3 has 13 residues. Germline V gene data show CDR1 as SGHAT and CDR2 as FQNNGV. Deletions cut 0 bases from V and 2 bases from J, with 5 bases between. CDR3 region: CASSLDRPYEQYF. The CDR3 DNA reads TGTGCCAGCAGCTTAGATCGACCCTACGAGCAGTACTTC.

V gene TRBV27 combines with J gene TRBJ2-6, with TRBD2 identical over 10 bases. From germline, CDR1 is MNHEY and CDR2 SMNVEV (reference sequence). V dropped 5 bases and J dropped 4; count of bases not matched to a gene: 23. The length of the CDR3 is 22 residues. The CDR3 reads CASSPPSNSWVAGGYGANVLTF. The CDR3 coding sequence is TGTGCCAGCAGTCCACCTTCTAATTCTTGGGTAGCGGGAGGCTACGGGGCCAACGTCCTGACTTTC.

This clone came up once. The CDR3 DNA follows: TGTGCCAGCGACCCCAGCGGGGGGAGCACAGATACGCAGTATTTT. Protein product: CASDPSGGSTDTQYF. The rearrangement uses TRBV2 and TRBJ2-3; TRBD2 agrees at 9 bases. This CDR3 spans 15 amino acids. With V trimmed by 8 bases and J by 0 bases, 6 bases remained unmatched. CDR1 and CDR2 (germline): SNHLY, FYNNEI.

The chain links TRBV13 to TRBJ2-1, with TRBD2 matching 9 bases. The junction had 17 bases not matched to a gene; V was cut back by 2 bases and J by 0 bases. This CDR3 contains 21 residues. The germline V gene has CDR1 PRHDT and CDR2 FYEKMQ (reference sequence). The CDR3 loop is CASSLTLTSGGPISSYNEQFF. The CDR3 DNA follows: TGTGCCAGCAGCTTAACTCTGACTAGCGGAGGACCAATTAGCTCCTACAATGAGCAGTTCTTC.

This chain joins TRBV20-1 and TRBJ1-2, with a tentative D call TRBD1 (6 bases). The germline CDR1 and CDR2 sequences are DFQATT and SNEGSKA (reference sequence). Trimming removed 3 bases from V and 7 bases from J, with 18 bases in between. The length of the CDR3 is 14 residues. The CDR3 protein is CSASFQGPFLGYTF. CDR3 DNA sequence: TGCAGTGCTAGTTTCCAGGGGCCTTTTCTTGGCTACACCTTC.

The chain employs TRBV29-1 and TRBJ1-3; TRBD1 is a possible D gene (5 bases). The germline V and J ends were trimmed by 4 bases and 7 bases, with 14 bases remaining between them. The CDR3 loop spans 13 amino acids. The germline CDR1 and CDR2 sequences are SQVTM and ANQGSEA. The CDR3 bases are TGCAGCGTTGTGGGGACTCTCGGGAACACCATATATTTT. Its protein product is CSVVGTLGNTIYF.

The chain joins TRBV19 to TRBJ1-5, with no clear D. Germline V gene data show CDR1 as LNHDA and CDR2 as SQIVND (reference sequence). The V end was cut by 3 bases, the J end by 4 bases, with 7 bases between. This CDR3 is 13 amino acids long. Here the CDR3 reads CASSIGPNQPQHF. The CDR3 coding sequence is TGTGCCAGTAGTATCGGTCCTAATCAGCCCCAGCATTTT.

This clone was observed a single time. A junction end diverges from the germline sequence, so it may reflect a read error. The chain is built from TRBV28 and TRBJ2-4; TRBD1 matches at 7 bases. The germline V gene encodes CDR1 MDHEN and CDR2 SYDVKM. This CDR3 has 11 amino acids. The CDR3 spells CASSAGTAADF. CDR3 bases: TGTGCCAGCAGCGCCGGGACAGCCGCCGATTTC.